A single T cell receptor (beta chain) is shown here with its context. RNA transcripts were the template for amplifying TCR beta CDR3 regions. When the TCR CDR3 underwent first-round RT-PCR, the HTBI primer set was used. One entry per CDR3 protein results from TCRdb running MiXCR on the multiplex PCR reads. The sample includes nearly 750,000 distinct CDR3 sequences, approximately 36% of them seen just once. Germline assignment: CDR1 ENHRY and CDR2 SYGVKD. The CDR3 loop spans 18 amino acids. Trimming pared 2 bases from V and 2 bases from J, leaving 16 bases between. These data come from a study of T cells in Graves' hyperthyroidism and ophthalmopathy.

The specimen was blood. The chain couples TRBV10-3 to TRBJ2-6; D is perhaps TRBD2 (6 bases). The sequence came from a woman aged 40 to 50 with Graves' hyperthyroidism. The CDR3 spells CAISEAGSEGAGANVLTF. CDR3 coding DNA: TGTGCCATCAGTGAGGCCGGGAGTGAGGGAGCTGGGGCCAACGTCCTGACTTTC.